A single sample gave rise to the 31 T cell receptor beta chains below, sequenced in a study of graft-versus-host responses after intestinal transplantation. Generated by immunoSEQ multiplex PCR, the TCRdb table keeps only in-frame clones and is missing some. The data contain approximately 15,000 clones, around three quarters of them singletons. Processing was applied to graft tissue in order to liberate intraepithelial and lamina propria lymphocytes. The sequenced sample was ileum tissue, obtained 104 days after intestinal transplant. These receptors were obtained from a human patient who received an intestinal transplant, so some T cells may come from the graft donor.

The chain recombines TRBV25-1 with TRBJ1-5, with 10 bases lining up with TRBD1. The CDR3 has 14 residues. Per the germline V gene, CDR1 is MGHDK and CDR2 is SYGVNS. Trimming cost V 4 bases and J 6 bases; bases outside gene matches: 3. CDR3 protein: CASSGGQGGQPQHF. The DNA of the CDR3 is TGTGCCAGCAGTGGCGGACAGGGGGGTCAGCCCCAGCATTTT. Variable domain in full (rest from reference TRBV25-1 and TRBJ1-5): EADIYQTPRYLVIGTGKKITLECSQTMGHDKMYWYQQDPGMELHLIHYSYGVNSTEKGDLSSESTVSRIRTEHFPLTLESARPSHTSQYLCASSGGQGGQPQHFGDGTRLSIL.

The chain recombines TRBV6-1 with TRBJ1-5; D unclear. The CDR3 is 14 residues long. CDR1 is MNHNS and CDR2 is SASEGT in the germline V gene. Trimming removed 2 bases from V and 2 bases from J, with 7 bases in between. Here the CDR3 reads CASSELQGNQPQHF. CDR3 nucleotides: TGTGCCAGCAGTGAACTGCAGGGCAATCAGCCCCAGCATTTT.

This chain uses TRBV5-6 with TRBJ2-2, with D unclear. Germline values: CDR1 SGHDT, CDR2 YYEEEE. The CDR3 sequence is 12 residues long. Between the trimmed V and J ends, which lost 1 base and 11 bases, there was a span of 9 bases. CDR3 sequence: CASSLFPLELFF. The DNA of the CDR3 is TGTGCCAGCAGCTTGTTCCCTCTCGAGCTGTTTTTT.

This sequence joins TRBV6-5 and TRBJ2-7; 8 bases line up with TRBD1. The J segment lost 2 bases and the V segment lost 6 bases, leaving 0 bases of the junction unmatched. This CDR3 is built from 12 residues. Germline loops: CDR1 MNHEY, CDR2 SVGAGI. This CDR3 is CASRDRAYEQYF. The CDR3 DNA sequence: TGTGCCAGCAGGGACAGGGCCTACGAGCAGTACTTC.

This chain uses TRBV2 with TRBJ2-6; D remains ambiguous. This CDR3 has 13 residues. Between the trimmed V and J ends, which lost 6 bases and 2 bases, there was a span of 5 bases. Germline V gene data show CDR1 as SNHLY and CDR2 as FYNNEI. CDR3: CASRLTGANVLTF. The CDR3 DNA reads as TGTGCCAGCAGGTTAACTGGGGCCAACGTCCTGACTTTC. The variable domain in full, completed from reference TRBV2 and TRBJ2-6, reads EPEVTQTPSHQVTQMGQEVILRCVPISNHLYFYWYRQILGQKVEFLVSFYNNEISEKSEIFDDQFSVERPDGSNFTLKIRSTKLEDSAMYFCASRLTGANVLTFGAGSRLTVL.

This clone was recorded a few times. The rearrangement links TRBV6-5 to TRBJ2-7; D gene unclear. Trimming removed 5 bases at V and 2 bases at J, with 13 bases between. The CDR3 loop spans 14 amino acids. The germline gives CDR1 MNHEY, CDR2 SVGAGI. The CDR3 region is CASSELGSAYEQYF. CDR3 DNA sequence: TGTGCCAGCAGTGAACTGGGCTCAGCCTACGAGCAGTACTTC.

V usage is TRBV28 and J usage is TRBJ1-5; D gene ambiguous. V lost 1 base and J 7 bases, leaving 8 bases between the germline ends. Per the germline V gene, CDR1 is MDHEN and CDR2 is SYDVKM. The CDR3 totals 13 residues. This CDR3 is CASSLSPLQPQHF. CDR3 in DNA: TGTGCCAGCAGTTTATCCCCTCTACAGCCCCAGCATTTT.

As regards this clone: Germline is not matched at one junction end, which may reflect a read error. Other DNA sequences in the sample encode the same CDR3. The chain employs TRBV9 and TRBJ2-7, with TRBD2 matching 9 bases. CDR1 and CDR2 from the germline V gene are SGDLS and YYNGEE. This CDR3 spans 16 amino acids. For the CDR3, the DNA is TGTGCCAGTAGCGTAGCGCAATCGGCGGGAGGGTACGAGCAGTACTTC. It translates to CASSVAQSAGGYEQYF.

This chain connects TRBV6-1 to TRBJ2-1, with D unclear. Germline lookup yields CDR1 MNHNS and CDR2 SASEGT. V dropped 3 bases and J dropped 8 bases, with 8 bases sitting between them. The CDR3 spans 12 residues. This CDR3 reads CASSDGVDEQFF. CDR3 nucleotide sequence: TGTGCCAGCAGTGATGGGGTCGATGAGCAGTTCTTC.

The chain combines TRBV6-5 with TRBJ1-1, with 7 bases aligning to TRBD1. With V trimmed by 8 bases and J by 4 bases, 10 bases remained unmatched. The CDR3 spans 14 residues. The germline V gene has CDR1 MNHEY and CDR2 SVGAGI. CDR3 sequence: CASALRDSLTEAFF. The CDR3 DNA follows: TGTGCCAGCGCCTTAAGGGACAGCCTCACTGAAGCTTTCTTT.

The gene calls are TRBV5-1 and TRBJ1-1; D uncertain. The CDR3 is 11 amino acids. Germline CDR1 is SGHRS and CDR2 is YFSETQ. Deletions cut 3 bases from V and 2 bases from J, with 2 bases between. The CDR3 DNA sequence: TGCGCCAGCAGCTCAAACACTGAAGCTTTCTTT. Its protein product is CASSSNTEAFF.

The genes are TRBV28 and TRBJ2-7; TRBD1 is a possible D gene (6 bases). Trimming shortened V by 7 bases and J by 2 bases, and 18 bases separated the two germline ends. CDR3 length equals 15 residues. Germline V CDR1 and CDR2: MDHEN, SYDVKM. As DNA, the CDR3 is TGTGCCAGCACCAAGACCGGGACAAACCCCTACGAGCAGTACTTC. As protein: CASTKTGTNPYEQYF.

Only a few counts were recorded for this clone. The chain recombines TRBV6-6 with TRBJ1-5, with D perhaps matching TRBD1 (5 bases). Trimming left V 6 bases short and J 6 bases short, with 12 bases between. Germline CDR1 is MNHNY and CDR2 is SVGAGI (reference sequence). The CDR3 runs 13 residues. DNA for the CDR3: TGTGCCAGCAGGGGAGGAGGGGTTCAGCCCCAGCATTTT. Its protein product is CASRGGGVQPQHF.

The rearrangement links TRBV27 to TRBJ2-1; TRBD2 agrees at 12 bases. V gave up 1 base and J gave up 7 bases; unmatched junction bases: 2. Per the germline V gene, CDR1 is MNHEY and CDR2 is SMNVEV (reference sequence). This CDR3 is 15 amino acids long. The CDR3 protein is CASSLLLAGGNEQFF. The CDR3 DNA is TGTGCCAGCAGTTTATTACTAGCGGGAGGAAATGAGCAGTTCTTC.

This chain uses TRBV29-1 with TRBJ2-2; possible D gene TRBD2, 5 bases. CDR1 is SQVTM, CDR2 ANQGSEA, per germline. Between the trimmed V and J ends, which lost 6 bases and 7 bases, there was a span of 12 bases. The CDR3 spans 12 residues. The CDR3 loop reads CSVRRSGGELFF. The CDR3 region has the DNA TGCAGCGTAAGAAGGAGCGGCGGGGAGCTGTTTTTT.

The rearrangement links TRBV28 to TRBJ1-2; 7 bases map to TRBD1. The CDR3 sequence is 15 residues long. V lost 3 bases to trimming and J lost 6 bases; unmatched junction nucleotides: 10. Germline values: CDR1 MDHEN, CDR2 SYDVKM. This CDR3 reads CASSLRFNTGDGYTF. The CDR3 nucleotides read TGTGCCAGCAGTTTGCGCTTTAATACAGGGGATGGCTACACCTTC.

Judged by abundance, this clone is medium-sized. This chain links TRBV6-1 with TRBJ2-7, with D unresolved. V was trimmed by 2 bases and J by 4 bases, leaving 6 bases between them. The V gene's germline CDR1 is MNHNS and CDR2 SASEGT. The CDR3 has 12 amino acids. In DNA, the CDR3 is TGTGCCAGCAGTGAATATGGATACGAGCAGTACTTC. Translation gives CASSEYGYEQYF.

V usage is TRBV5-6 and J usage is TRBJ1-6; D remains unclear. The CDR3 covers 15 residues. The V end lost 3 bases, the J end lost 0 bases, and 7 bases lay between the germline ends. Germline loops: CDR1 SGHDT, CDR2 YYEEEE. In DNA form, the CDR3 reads TGTGCCAGCAGCTCCCGCGGCTCCTATAATTCACCCCTCCACTTT. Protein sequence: CASSSRGSYNSPLHF. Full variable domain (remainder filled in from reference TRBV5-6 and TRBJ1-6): DAGVTQSPTHLIKTRGQQVTLRCSPKSGHDTVSWYQQALGQGPQFIFQYYEEEERQRGNFPDRFSGHQFPNYSSELNVNALLLGDSALYLCASSSRGSYNSPLHFGNGTRLTVT.

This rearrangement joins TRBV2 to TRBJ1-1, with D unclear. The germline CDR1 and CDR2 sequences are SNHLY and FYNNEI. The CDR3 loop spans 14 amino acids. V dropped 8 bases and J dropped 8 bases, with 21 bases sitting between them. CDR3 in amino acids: CASRGIAGRREAFF. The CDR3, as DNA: TGTGCCAGCCGAGGGATTGCGGGCCGTCGGGAAGCTTTCTTT. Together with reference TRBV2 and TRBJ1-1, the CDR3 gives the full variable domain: EPEVTQTPSHQVTQMGQEVILRCVPISNHLYFYWYRQILGQKVEFLVSFYNNEISEKSEIFDDQFSVERPDGSNFTLKIRSTKLEDSAMYFCASRGIAGRREAFFGQGTRLTVV.

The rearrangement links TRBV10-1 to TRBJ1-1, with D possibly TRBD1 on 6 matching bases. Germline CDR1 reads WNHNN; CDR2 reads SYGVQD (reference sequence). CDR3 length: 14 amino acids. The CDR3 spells CTTRPDRTNTEAFF. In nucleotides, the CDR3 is TGCACCACCCGACCAGACAGGACGAACACTGAAGCTTTCTTT.

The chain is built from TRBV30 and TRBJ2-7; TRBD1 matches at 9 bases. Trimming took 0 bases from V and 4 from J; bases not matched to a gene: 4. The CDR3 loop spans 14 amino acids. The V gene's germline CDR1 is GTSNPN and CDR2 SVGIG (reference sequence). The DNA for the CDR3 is TGTGCCTGGAGTGTCCTACAGGGGGCTTACGAGCAGTACTTC. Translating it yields CAWSVLQGAYEQYF.

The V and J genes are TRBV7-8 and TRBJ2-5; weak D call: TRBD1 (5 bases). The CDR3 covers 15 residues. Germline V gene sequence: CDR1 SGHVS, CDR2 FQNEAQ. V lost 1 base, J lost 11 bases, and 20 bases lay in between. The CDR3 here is CASSLGGRPGRLQYF. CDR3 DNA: TGTGCCAGCAGCTTAGGGGGCCGGCCAGGGCGCCTTCAGTACTTC.

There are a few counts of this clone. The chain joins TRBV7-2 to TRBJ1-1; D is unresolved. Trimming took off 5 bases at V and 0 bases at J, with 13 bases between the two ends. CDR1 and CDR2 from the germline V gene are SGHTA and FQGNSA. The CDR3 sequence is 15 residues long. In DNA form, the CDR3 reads TGTGCCAGCAGCCCCTTGGTGGGAATGAACACTGAAGCTTTCTTT. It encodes CASSPLVGMNTEAFF.

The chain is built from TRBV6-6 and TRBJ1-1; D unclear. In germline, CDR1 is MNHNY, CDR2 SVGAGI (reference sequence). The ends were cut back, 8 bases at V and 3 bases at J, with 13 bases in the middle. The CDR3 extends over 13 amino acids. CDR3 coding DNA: TGTGCCAGCCCGCGACACCTATACACTGAAGCTTTCTTT. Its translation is CASPRHLYTEAFF.

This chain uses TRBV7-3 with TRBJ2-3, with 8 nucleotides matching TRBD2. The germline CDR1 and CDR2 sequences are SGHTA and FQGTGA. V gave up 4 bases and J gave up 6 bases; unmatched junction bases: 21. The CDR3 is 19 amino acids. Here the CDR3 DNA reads TGTGCCAGCAGCTCATCCCCCCACCTTGGGAGCGGGAGTTTTGATACGCAGTATTTT. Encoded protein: CASSSSPHLGSGSFDTQYF.

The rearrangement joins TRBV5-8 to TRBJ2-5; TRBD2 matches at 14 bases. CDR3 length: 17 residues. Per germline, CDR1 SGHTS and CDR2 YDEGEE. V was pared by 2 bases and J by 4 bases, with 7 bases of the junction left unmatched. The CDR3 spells CASSFPGLAGVRETQYF. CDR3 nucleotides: TGTGCCAGCAGCTTCCCGGGACTAGCGGGAGTACGAGAGACCCAGTACTTC.

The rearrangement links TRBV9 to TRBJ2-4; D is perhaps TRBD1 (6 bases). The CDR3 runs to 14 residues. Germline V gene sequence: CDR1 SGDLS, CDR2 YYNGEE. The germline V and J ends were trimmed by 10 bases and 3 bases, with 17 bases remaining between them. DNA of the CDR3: TGTGCCGGCTCCCCCAGGGGAGTCAAAAACATTCAGTACTTC. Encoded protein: CAGSPRGVKNIQYF.

This CDR3 reads CASSLDPRDPDSNQPQHF. The CDR3 DNA reads TGTGCCAGCAGCTTGGACCCCCGGGACCCGGATAGCAATCAGCCCCAGCATTTT. This chain links TRBV5-4 with TRBJ1-5, with a possible D match to TRBD1 (5 bases). The germline V and J ends were trimmed by 0 bases and 0 bases, with 16 bases remaining between them. From germline, CDR1 is SGHNT and CDR2 YYREEE (reference sequence). The CDR3 totals 18 residues.

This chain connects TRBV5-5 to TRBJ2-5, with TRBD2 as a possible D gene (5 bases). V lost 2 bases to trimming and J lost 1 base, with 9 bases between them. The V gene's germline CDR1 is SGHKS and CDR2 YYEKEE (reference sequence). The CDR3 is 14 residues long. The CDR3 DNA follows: TGTGCCAGCAGCTTCGGACTCGTCCAAGAGACCCAGTACTTC. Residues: CASSFGLVQETQYF.

The CDR3 sequence: CASSYSSSGSDEQYF. The DNA of the CDR3 is TGTGCCAGCAGTTACTCCTCTAGCGGGAGCGACGAGCAGTACTTC. The rearrangement uses TRBV6-6 and TRBJ2-7; 10 bases are shared with TRBD2. CDR1 is MNHNY and CDR2 is SVGAGI in the germline V gene (reference sequence). J was trimmed by 5 bases and V by 0 bases; bases with no gene match: 4. The CDR3 spans 15 residues.

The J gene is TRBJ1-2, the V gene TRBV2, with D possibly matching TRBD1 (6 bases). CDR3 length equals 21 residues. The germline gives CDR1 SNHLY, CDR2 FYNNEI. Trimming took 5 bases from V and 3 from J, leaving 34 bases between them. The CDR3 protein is CASSLVFQSRGADFYYYGYTF. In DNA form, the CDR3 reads TGTGCCAGCAGTTTAGTTTTTCAGAGTCGGGGGGCGGACTTTTACTACTATGGCTACACCTTC.